The present entry profiles one T cell receptor (beta chain) with its context. An end of the junction differs from the germline gene, which may be a read error. Germline V lookup: CDR1 MNHNY, CDR2 SVGAGI (reference sequence). This CDR3 contains 16 residues. This entry comes from a study of tumor-infiltrating lymphocytes in primary liver carcinoma. Priming with a constant-region primer yielded TCR beta cDNA from around 540 ng total RNA. Library construction for TCR beta comprised three nested multiplex PCR rounds performed with slightly modified ARM-PCR. TRBV1-TRBV30 forward primers paired with a C-beta reverse primer were used in the first two PCR rounds, which ran approximately 10 cycles each. TCRdb reprocessed the multiplex PCR reads via MiXCR and lists one record per CDR3 protein. The sample lists roughly 120,000 distinct CDR3 sequences; approximately 71% were seen once. From 20-30 mg of unsorted bulk tissue, DNA and RNA were co-extracted together.

This TCR was sampled from a woman aged 55-69 years with primary liver carcinoma and hepatitis B virus infection. The rearrangement links TRBV6-6 to TRBJ1-4, with D perhaps matching TRBD1 (5 bases). The sequencing input was tumor-adjacent normal liver tissue. The CDR3 sequence: CASSYSPVGRNEKPFF. As DNA, the CDR3 is TGTGCCAGCAGCTACTCGCCGGTGGGGCGGAATGAAAAACCGTTTTTT.